The clone carrying this T cell receptor (beta chain) was seen repeatedly, ten times or more. Its specificity is unknown. This specimen comes from a study of early T cells in non-severe SARS-CoV-2 infection. Study details: Investigators sequenced bulk RNA drawn from unsorted whole blood, and chains remained unpaired.

Study findings and constraints: The VDJdb matching leaned toward anti-spike CD8 responses and overlooked private and CD4 specificities.

Tagging with unique molecular identifiers was applied to individual cDNA molecules. TCRdb processed the 5' RACE reads anew with MiXCR; each CDR3 protein has one entry. The table lists about 70,000 distinct CDR3 sequences, around 12% of them singletons, with roughly 1.2% in the top ten. Material for sequencing was whole blood. The TCR sequence derives from an adult who was a healthcare worker with PCR-confirmed SARS-CoV-2 infection or an uninfected control (not recorded which).

The CDR3 DNA reads TGTGCCAGCAGCGTAGGGCCGCAAAGCACAGATACGCAGTATTTT. This translates into CASSVGPQSTDTQYF. V is TRBV9 and J is TRBJ2-3; D ambiguous. From germline, CDR1 is SGDLS and CDR2 YYNGEE. Trimming pared 0 bases from V and 0 bases from J, leaving 8 bases between. The CDR3 runs 15 residues.